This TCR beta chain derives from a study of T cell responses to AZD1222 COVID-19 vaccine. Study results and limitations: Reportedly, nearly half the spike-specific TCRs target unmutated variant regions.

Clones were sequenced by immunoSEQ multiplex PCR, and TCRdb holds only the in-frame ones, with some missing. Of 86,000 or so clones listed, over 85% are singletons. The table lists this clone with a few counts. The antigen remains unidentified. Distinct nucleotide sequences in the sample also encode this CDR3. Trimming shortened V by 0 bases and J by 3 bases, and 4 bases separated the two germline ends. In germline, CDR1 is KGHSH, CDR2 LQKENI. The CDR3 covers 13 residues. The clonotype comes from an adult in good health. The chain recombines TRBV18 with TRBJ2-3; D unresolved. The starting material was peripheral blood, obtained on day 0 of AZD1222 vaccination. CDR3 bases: TGTGCCAGCTCACCACCGGGTACAGATACGCAGTATTTT. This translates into CASSPPGTDTQYF.